This T cell receptor (beta chain) was sequenced in a study of T cell repertoires in cytomegalovirus infection. Study as a whole: TCR beta signatures that were public indicated CMV infection and matching HLA type.

Via MiXCR, TCRdb re-called the reads, giving one row per CDR3 protein. The sample includes about 740,000 distinct CDR3 sequences, 35% of them seen just once. Looked up from germline, CDR1 is MRHNA and CDR2 is SNTAGT. The length of the CDR3 is 13 residues. The V end was cut by 6 bases, the J end by 1 base, with 6 bases between. Comment on this clonotype: The antigen is unknown. A much bigger clone sits one base away, suggesting this may be a read error.

Whole-study results and caveats: Dominating the ex vivo response were HLA-C-restricted CMV-specific TCR beta clonotypes. Cumulative public TCR beta family frequency identified CMV carriers with the relevant HLA.

Sequences were obtained from PBMCs. This clonotype was sampled from a human donor in good health (CMV status not recorded). Some clones in this sample may be carry-over from other donors' samples. The rearrangement uses TRBV6-4 and TRBJ2-2, with D unresolved. The CDR3 loop reads CASSTENTGELFF. As DNA, the CDR3 is TGTGCCAGCAGCACAGAGAACACCGGGGAGCTGTTTTTT.